The present T cell receptor beta chain was sequenced within a study of T cells in Graves' hyperthyroidism and ophthalmopathy. The CDR3 consists of 18 residues. CDR1 and CDR2 from the germline V gene are SGHRS and YFSETQ. V was clipped by 4 bases and J by 1 base; unmatched bases: 14. RNA transcripts yielded amplified TCR beta CDR3 regions. The HTBI primer set served for first-round RT-PCR of the TCR CDR3. Each CDR3 protein gets one entry after TCRdb re-called the multiplex PCR reads with MiXCR. This sample has hundreds of thousands of distinct CDR3 sequences, with less than 25% found just once. Any patient presenting with uncontrolled infection, other autoimmune disease, pregnancy or lactation was left out. Diagnosis rested on symptoms, serum thyroxine and TRAb, thyroid ultrasound, and orbital computed tomography. It was 8 to 10 ml of fresh peripheral blood that supplied the PBMCs. This clonotype was recorded many times.

The TCR sequence derives from a man aged 30 to 39 with Graves' ophthalmopathy. This chain joins TRBV5-1 and TRBJ1-1, with TRBD1 matching over 9 bases. Sequenced input: blood. The DNA of the CDR3 is TGCGCCAGCAGCGCCTCCGGGACAGGGAGGGTTCAGAACACTGAAGCTTTCTTT. Amino acid sequence: CASSASGTGRVQNTEAFF.